These T cell receptor beta chains were read from a single sample in a study of cytotoxic CD8 clonotypes in ibrutinib-treated CLL. Generated by immunoSEQ multiplex PCR, the TCRdb table keeps only in-frame clones and is missing some. Of roughly 200,000 clones listed, just under 80% are singletons. The material sequenced was PBMCs, taken after 12 months of ibrutinib treatment. Source of these receptors: a human donor with chronic lymphocytic leukemia. The CDR3 runs from the conserved cysteine through the conserved F or W. D genes are given only for firm matches. Rows give clone size only sometimes, using once, few, many, or a class for an expanded clone.

j_gene: TRBJ2-2
d_gene: -
v_gene: TRBV6-1
abundance: once
CDR3aa: CASSDHPTGELFF
CDR3nt: TGTGCCAGCAGTGACCACCCCACCGGGGAGCTGTTTTTT

j_gene: TRBJ2-7
d_gene: -
v_gene: TRBV5-4
abundance: few
CDR3aa: CASSFTRGSYEQYF
CDR3nt: TGTGCCAGCAGCTTTACAAGGGGATCCTACGAGCAGTACTTC

j_gene: TRBJ2-5
d_gene: -
v_gene: TRBV5-4
abundance: -
CDR3aa: CASSLGGARKETQYF
CDR3nt: TGTGCCAGCAGCTTGGGGGGGGCTAGGAAGGAGACCCAGTACTTC

j_gene: TRBJ2-7
d_gene: -
v_gene: TRBV14
abundance: -
CDR3aa: CASSQDTPLGYGGGSYEQYF
CDR3nt: TGTGCCAGCAGCCAAGATACTCCCCTAGGGTACGGAGGGGGCTCCTACGAGCAGTACTTC

j_gene: TRBJ1-4
d_gene: TRBD1
v_gene: TRBV25-1
abundance: once
CDR3aa: CASSATGGVKLFF
CDR3nt: TGTGCCAGCAGTGCTACAGGGGGCGTGAAACTGTTTTTT

j_gene: TRBJ2-2
d_gene: -
v_gene: TRBV27
abundance: once
CDR3aa: CASSFLGVYGELFF
CDR3nt: TGTGCCAGCAGTTTTTTGGGTGTGTACGGGGAGCTGTTTTTT

j_gene: TRBJ2-1
d_gene: -
v_gene: TRBV7-9
abundance: -
CDR3aa: CASSLGGLARGNEQFF
CDR3nt: TGTGCCAGCAGCTTAGGGGGGCTAGCTCGAGGAAATGAGCAGTTCTTC

j_gene: TRBJ1-1
d_gene: TRBD1
v_gene: TRBV5-4
abundance: -
CDR3aa: CASSLRDRGRSEAFF
CDR3nt: TGTGCCAGCAGCTTGCGGGACAGGGGGCGGAGTGAAGCTTTCTTT

j_gene: TRBJ2-3
d_gene: TRBD2
v_gene: TRBV27
abundance: -
CDR3aa: CASGDKMTSGIPDTQYF
CDR3nt: TGTGCCAGCGGGGACAAGATGACTAGCGGGATCCCCGATACGCAGTATTTT

j_gene: TRBJ2-7
d_gene: -
v_gene: TRBV7-9
abundance: few
CDR3aa: CASSLFDSSYEQYF
CDR3nt: TGTGCCAGCAGCTTATTCGACAGCTCCTACGAGCAGTACTTC

j_gene: TRBJ2-1
d_gene: TRBD1
v_gene: TRBV5-1
abundance: once
CDR3aa: CASSLRPRDSRVFRSYEQFF
CDR3nt: TGCGCCAGCAGCTTGAGACCCCGGGACAGTAGAGTTTTTCGGTCTTATGAGCAGTTCTTC

j_gene: TRBJ2-5
d_gene: TRBD1
v_gene: TRBV7-6
abundance: -
CDR3aa: CASSGEGAANQETQYF
CDR3nt: TGTGCCAGCAGCGGTGAGGGGGCGGCCAATCAAGAGACCCAGTACTTC

j_gene: TRBJ1-1
d_gene: -
v_gene: TRBV2
abundance: -
CDR3aa: CASGPQGNEAFF
CDR3nt: TGTGCCAGCGGCCCCCAGGGAAACGAAGCTTTCTTT

j_gene: TRBJ1-2
d_gene: -
v_gene: TRBV7-9
abundance: -
CDR3aa: CASSLSGQQKTYGYTF
CDR3nt: TGTGCCAGCAGCTTAAGTGGACAGCAGAAGACCTATGGCTACACCTTC

j_gene: TRBJ1-5
d_gene: -
v_gene: TRBV30
abundance: many
CDR3aa: CAWGVQGNNQPQHF
CDR3nt: TGTGCCTGGGGCGTTCAGGGGAACAATCAGCCCCAGCATTTT

j_gene: TRBJ1-1
d_gene: TRBD1
v_gene: TRBV7-9
abundance: -
CDR3aa: CASSSDRVNTEAFF
CDR3nt: TGTGCCAGCAGCTCGGACAGGGTAAACACTGAAGCTTTCTTT

j_gene: TRBJ2-7
d_gene: -
v_gene: TRBV7-8
abundance: once
CDR3aa: CASSTLLSSYEQYF
CDR3nt: TGTGCCAGCAGCACCCTCTTAAGCTCCTACGAGCAGTACTTC

j_gene: TRBJ2-7
d_gene: -
v_gene: TRBV6-5
abundance: few
CDR3aa: CASISGGRFHEQYF
CDR3nt: TGTGCCAGCATCTCCGGGGGAAGGTTCCACGAGCAGTACTTC

j_gene: TRBJ1-2
d_gene: -
v_gene: TRBV28
abundance: -
CDR3aa: CASSFPGGASYGYTF
CDR3nt: TGTGCCAGCAGTTTTCCGGGGGGCGCTTCCTATGGCTACACCTTC

j_gene: TRBJ2-1
d_gene: -
v_gene: TRBV19
abundance: -
CDR3aa: CASRDGDGFYNEQFF
CDR3nt: TGTGCCAGTAGGGACGGGGACGGCTTCTACAATGAGCAGTTCTTC

j_gene: TRBJ2-2
d_gene: -
v_gene: TRBV5-6
abundance: -
CDR3aa: CASSPGPNTGELFF
CDR3nt: TGTGCCAGCAGCCCCGGACCTAACACCGGGGAGCTGTTTTTT

j_gene: TRBJ2-7
d_gene: TRBD2
v_gene: TRBV10-3
abundance: few
CDR3aa: CAIREAGGSYEQYF
CDR3nt: TGTGCCATCAGGGAAGCGGGGGGGTCCTACGAGCAGTACTTC

j_gene: TRBJ1-5
d_gene: -
v_gene: TRBV11-3
abundance: -
CDR3aa: CASSPKGDSNQPQHF
CDR3nt: TGTGCCAGCAGCCCGAAGGGGGATAGCAATCAGCCCCAGCATTTT

j_gene: TRBJ1-2
d_gene: -
v_gene: TRBV9
abundance: few
CDR3aa: CASSVQLNYGYTF
CDR3nt: TGTGCCAGCAGCGTCCAACTCAACTATGGCTACACCTTC

j_gene: TRBJ2-7
d_gene: -
v_gene: TRBV6-1
abundance: -
CDR3aa: CASSEDVGTGYEQYF
CDR3nt: TGTGCCAGCAGTGAAGACGTGGGAACAGGCTACGAGCAGTACTTC

j_gene: TRBJ2-2
d_gene: -
v_gene: TRBV7-8
abundance: -
CDR3aa: CASSPRTRALPNTGELFF
CDR3nt: TGTGCCAGCAGCCCTCGAACCAGGGCCCTTCCGAACACCGGGGAGCTGTTTTTT

j_gene: TRBJ1-1
d_gene: TRBD1
v_gene: TRBV5-4
abundance: -
CDR3aa: CASKRQGVGTEAFF
CDR3nt: TGTGCCAGCAAACGACAGGGAGTGGGGACTGAAGCTTTCTTT

j_gene: TRBJ2-1
d_gene: TRBD2
v_gene: TRBV15
abundance: -
CDR3aa: CATSTPRGGRYNEQFF
CDR3nt: TGTGCCACCAGCACCCCCCGGGGGGGGAGATACAATGAGCAGTTCTTC

j_gene: TRBJ2-7
d_gene: TRBD1
v_gene: TRBV4-1
abundance: -
CDR3aa: CASSPFDRVYEQYF
CDR3nt: TGCGCCAGCAGCCCTTTCGACAGGGTCTACGAGCAGTACTTC

j_gene: TRBJ1-1
d_gene: -
v_gene: TRBV25-1
abundance: once
CDR3aa: CASSPPTDTIPTEAFF
CDR3nt: TGTGCCAGCAGTCCACCTACCGACACGATACCTACTGAAGCTTTCTTT

j_gene: TRBJ2-7
d_gene: -
v_gene: TRBV5-1
abundance: -
CDR3aa: CASSFSADWPHEQYF
CDR3nt: TGCGCCAGCAGCTTCAGCGCCGACTGGCCCCACGAGCAGTACTTC

j_gene: TRBJ1-5
d_gene: -
v_gene: TRBV7-2
abundance: -
CDR3aa: CASSREWGGFGNQPQHF
CDR3nt: TGTGCCAGCAGCCGAGAATGGGGGGGGTTCGGCAATCAGCCCCAGCATTTT

j_gene: TRBJ2-2
d_gene: -
v_gene: TRBV11-2
abundance: -
CDR3aa: CASSPIFTGELFF
CDR3nt: TGTGCCAGCAGCCCAATTTTCACCGGGGAGCTGTTTTTT

j_gene: TRBJ2-1
d_gene: TRBD2
v_gene: TRBV7-8
abundance: -
CDR3aa: CASSLGFASGVNEQFF
CDR3nt: TGTGCCAGCAGCTTAGGTTTTGCTAGCGGGGTGAATGAGCAGTTCTTC

j_gene: TRBJ1-1
d_gene: -
v_gene: TRBV6-5
abundance: once
CDR3aa: CASSSGTPDTEAFF
CDR3nt: TGTGCCAGCAGTTCCGGGACCCCAGACACTGAAGCTTTCTTT

j_gene: TRBJ2-5
d_gene: -
v_gene: TRBV19
abundance: -
CDR3aa: CASSIEGWETQYF
CDR3nt: TGTGCCAGTAGTATCGAGGGGTGGGAGACCCAGTACTTC

j_gene: TRBJ2-2
d_gene: -
v_gene: TRBV18
abundance: -
CDR3aa: CASSPLQNTGELFF
CDR3nt: TGTGCCAGCTCACCTCTCCAGAACACCGGGGAGCTGTTTTTT

j_gene: TRBJ2-4
d_gene: TRBD1
v_gene: TRBV2
abundance: -
CDR3aa: CASSAFLGTGDNIQYF
CDR3nt: TGTGCCAGCAGTGCCTTTCTTGGGACAGGGGATAACATTCAGTACTTC

j_gene: TRBJ1-2
d_gene: -
v_gene: TRBV6-5
abundance: -
CDR3aa: CASSYYPGEYGYTF
CDR3nt: TGTGCCAGCAGTTACTACCCGGGGGAATATGGCTACACCTTC

j_gene: TRBJ1-4
d_gene: -
v_gene: TRBV7-9
abundance: -
CDR3aa: CASSPDSEKLFF
CDR3nt: TGTGCCAGCAGCCCGGACAGCGAAAAACTGTTTTTT

j_gene: TRBJ2-3
d_gene: -
v_gene: TRBV30
abundance: -
CDR3aa: CAWSPGDTQYF
CDR3nt: TGTGCCTGGAGTCCCGGAGATACGCAGTATTTT

j_gene: TRBJ2-7
d_gene: TRBD1
v_gene: TRBV14
abundance: -
CDR3aa: CASSQETGGFYEQYF
CDR3nt: TGTGCCAGCAGCCAAGAGACAGGGGGCTTCTACGAGCAGTACTTC

j_gene: TRBJ2-1
d_gene: -
v_gene: TRBV2
abundance: -
CDR3aa: CASSEGRIDEQFF
CDR3nt: TGTGCCAGCAGTGAAGGTCGGATAGATGAGCAGTTCTTC

j_gene: TRBJ1-3
d_gene: -
v_gene: TRBV30
abundance: -
CDR3aa: CAWRRNPDSGNTIYF
CDR3nt: TGTGCCTGGAGGCGTAACCCCGACTCTGGAAACACCATATATTTT